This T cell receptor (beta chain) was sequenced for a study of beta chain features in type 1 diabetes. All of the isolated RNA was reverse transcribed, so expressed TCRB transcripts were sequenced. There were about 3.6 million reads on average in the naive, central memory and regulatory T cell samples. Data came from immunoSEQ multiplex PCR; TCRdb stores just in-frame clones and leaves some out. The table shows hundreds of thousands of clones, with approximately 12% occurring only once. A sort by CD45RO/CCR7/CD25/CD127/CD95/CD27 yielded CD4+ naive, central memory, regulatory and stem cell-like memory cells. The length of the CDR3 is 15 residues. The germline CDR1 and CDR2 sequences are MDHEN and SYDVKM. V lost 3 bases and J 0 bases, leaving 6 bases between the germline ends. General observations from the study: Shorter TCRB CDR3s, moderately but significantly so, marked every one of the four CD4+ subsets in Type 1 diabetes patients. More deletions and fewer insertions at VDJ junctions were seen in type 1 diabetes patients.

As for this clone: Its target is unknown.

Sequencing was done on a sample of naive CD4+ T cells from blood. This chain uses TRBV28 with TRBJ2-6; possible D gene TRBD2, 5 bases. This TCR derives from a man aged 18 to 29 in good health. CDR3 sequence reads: CASSLSGSGANVLTF. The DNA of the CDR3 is TGTGCCAGCAGTTTGAGCGGCTCTGGGGCCAACGTCCTGACTTTC.